These 5 T cell receptor beta chains originate from one sample sequenced in a study of cytomegalovirus exposure and HLA in healthy donors. Generated by immunoSEQ multiplex PCR, the TCRdb table keeps only in-frame clones and is missing some. The table includes about 270,000 clones, about 86% detected once. The sample was PBMCs. The receptors come from a woman aged 18-29 years in good health and CMV-seronegative.

The chain employs TRBV27 and TRBJ1-5; D is perhaps TRBD1 (5 bases). Trimming stripped 5 bases from V and 1 base from J, with 9 bases between. The germline V gene encodes CDR1 MNHEY and CDR2 SMNVEV (reference sequence). CDR3 length: 14 amino acids. DNA for the CDR3: TGTGCCAGCAGTGCGACAGCAAGCAATCAGCCCCAGCATTTT. Amino acids: CASSATASNQPQHF.

This chain links TRBV7-9 with TRBJ2-1; D not resolved. The germline V gene has CDR1 SEHNR and CDR2 FQNEAQ (reference sequence). The CDR3 consists of 14 residues. V lost 3 bases to trimming and J lost 0 bases, with 6 bases between them. Here the CDR3 reads CASSFTSSYNEQFF. CDR3 nucleotides: TGTGCCAGCAGCTTCACAAGCTCCTACAATGAGCAGTTCTTC. The variable domain in full, with the rest retrieved from reference TRBV7-9 and TRBJ2-1, is DTGVSQNPRHKITKRGQNVTFRCDPISEHNRLYWYRQTLGQGPEFLTYFQNEAQLEKSRLLSDRFSAERPKGSFSTLEIQRTEQGDSAMYLCASSFTSSYNEQFFGPGTRLTVL.

This clone was seen only once. V and J are TRBV9 and TRBJ1-5; TRBD1 aligns across 7 bases. Germline loops: CDR1 SGDLS, CDR2 YYNGEE. The ends lost 0 bases at V and 6 bases at J; junction bases unmatched: 6. CDR3 size: 15 residues. The CDR3 reads CASSVDPSGGQPQHF. The CDR3 DNA follows: TGTGCCAGCAGCGTAGATCCCTCAGGGGGTCAGCCCCAGCATTTT.

V and J are TRBV6-5 and TRBJ1-5; weak D call: TRBD1 (5 bases). This CDR3 contains 13 residues. V shed 3 bases and J shed 4 bases, with 7 bases lying between them. The V gene's germline CDR1 is MNHEY and CDR2 SVGAGI. This chain's CDR3 is CASSYTGNQPQHF. The CDR3 nucleotides are TGTGCCAGCAGTTATACAGGAAATCAGCCCCAGCATTTT.

This chain connects TRBV18 to TRBJ2-1, with 13 bases fitting TRBD2. The CDR3 extends over 17 amino acids. The germline CDR1 and CDR2 sequences are KGHSH and LQKENI. The V gene end was trimmed by 5 bases and the J gene end by 5 bases; junction bases not matched to a gene: 9. DNA of the CDR3: TGTGCCAGCTCAATGGCCGGGACTAGCGGGGCCAACAATGAGCAGTTCTTC. It codes for CASSMAGTSGANNEQFF.